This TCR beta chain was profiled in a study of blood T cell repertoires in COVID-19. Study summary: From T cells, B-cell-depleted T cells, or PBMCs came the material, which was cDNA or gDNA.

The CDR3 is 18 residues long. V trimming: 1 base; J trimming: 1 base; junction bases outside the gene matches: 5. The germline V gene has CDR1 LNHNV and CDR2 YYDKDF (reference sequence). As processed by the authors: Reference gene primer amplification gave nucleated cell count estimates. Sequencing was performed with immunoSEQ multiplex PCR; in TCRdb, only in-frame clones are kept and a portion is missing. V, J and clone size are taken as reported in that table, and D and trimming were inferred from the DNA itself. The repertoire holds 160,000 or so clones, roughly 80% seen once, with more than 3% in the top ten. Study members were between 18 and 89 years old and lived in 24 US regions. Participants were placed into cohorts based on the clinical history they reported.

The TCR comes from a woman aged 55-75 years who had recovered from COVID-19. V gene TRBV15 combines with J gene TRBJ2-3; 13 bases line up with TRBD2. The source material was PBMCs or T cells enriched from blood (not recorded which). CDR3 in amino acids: CATSRASGLAGRTDTQYF. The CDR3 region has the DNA TGTGCCACCAGCAGAGCTTCGGGACTAGCGGGGCGCACAGATACGCAGTATTTT.